This T cell receptor beta chain was sequenced for a study of blood T cell repertoires in COVID-19. Study overall: PBMCs, B-cell-depleted T cells, or T cells were the source of the cDNA or gDNA that made up the material.

Authors' analysis steps: Reference gene primer amplification in the assay estimated nucleated cell counts. Some clones are missing from TCRdb's copy, which holds only in-frame ones; the method was immunoSEQ multiplex PCR. The V and J calls and clone size were taken over from that table, and D and trimming were inferred from the DNA. This sample has about 150,000 clones, with roughly 90% found just once. The V gene lost 4 bases and the J gene lost 4 bases, with 14 bases spanning the gap. The CDR3 loop spans 15 amino acids. Germline values: CDR1 SEHNR, CDR2 FQNEAQ (reference sequence). V and J are TRBV7-9 and TRBJ1-3; tentatively, D is TRBD1 (6 bases). The sequencing input was PBMCs or T cells enriched from blood (not recorded which). The TCR comes from a woman aged 40 to 50 who had been exposed to COVID-19. The DNA of the CDR3 is TGTGCCAGCAGCTCGCGCAGGGACACGGGAAACACCATATATTTT. Its translation: CASSSRRDTGNTIYF.